This is a list of T cell receptor beta chains from one sample in a study of blood T cell repertoires in COVID-19. Repertoires were generated with immunoSEQ multiplex PCR, while TCRdb's copy carries only in-frame clones and drops some. Found here are some 200,000 clones, roughly 85% of them singletons; the top ten hold around 2.9%. The material sequenced was peripheral blood. Receptor source: a man in his fifties who had recovered from COVID-19. Each CDR3 is given with its conserved first and last residue. D genes are given only for firm matches. The size of a clone is reported for some rows only, either as once, few or many, or as a class for expanded clones.

>TRBD2|.|TRBV10-3|TRBJ2-1
CAISEGLAGGNEQFF
TGTGCCATCAGTGAGGGCCTAGCGGGAGGCAATGAGCAGTTCTTC
>TRBD2|.|TRBV6-6|TRBJ2-1
CASSYQTSGNYNEQFF
TGTGCCAGCAGCTACCAAACTAGCGGAAATTACAATGAGCAGTTCTTC
>.|once|TRBV11-2|TRBJ2-4
CASKRNRENIQYF
TGTGCCAGCAAGCGGAACAGGGAAAACATTCAGTACTTC
>.|few|TRBV7-6|TRBJ1-5
CASSLAAGLDQPQHF
TGTGCCAGCAGCTTAGCAGCAGGGCTGGATCAGCCCCAGCATTTT
>.|.|TRBV6-5|TRBJ1-1
CASSYITGTRNTEAFF
TGTGCCAGCAGTTACATTACCGGGACACGGAACACTGAAGCTTTCTTT
>TRBD2|.|TRBV7-2|TRBJ2-5
CASSLGPSGGQETQYF
TGTGCCAGCAGCTTAGGTCCTAGCGGGGGACAAGAGACCCAGTACTTC
>.|.|TRBV5-1|TRBJ2-7
CASSLAGGGAYEQYF
TGCGCCAGCAGCTTGGCCGGAGGGGGGGCCTACGAGCAGTACTTC
>TRBD1|few|TRBV28|TRBJ1-5
CASSPRGQPNQPQHF
TGTGCCAGCAGTCCCCGGGGACAGCCAAATCAGCCCCAGCATTTT
>.|once|TRBV3-1/TRBV3-2|TRBJ2-4
CASSLGQKKNPWTAKNIQYF
TGTGCCAGCAGCCTAGGACAGAAAAAAAACCCCTGGACGGCCAAAAACATTCAGTACTTC
>.|few|TRBV12-3/TRBV12-4|TRBJ1-5
CASSLTGSQPQHF
TGTGCCAGCAGTTTAACCGGGAGTCAGCCCCAGCATTTT
>.|.|TRBV28|TRBJ2-1
CASRGNEQFF
TGTGCCAGTAGGGGCAATGAGCAGTTCTTC
>TRBD2|.|TRBV27|TRBJ2-5
CASSFSGGRNVRETQYF
TGTGCCAGCAGTTTTTCGGGCGGGAGAAATGTCAGGGAGACCCAGTACTTC
>.|.|TRBV14|TRBJ2-5
CASSQAQGWETQYF
TGTGCCAGCAGCCAAGCTCAGGGGTGGGAGACCCAGTACTTC
>.|.|TRBV18|TRBJ2-5
CASSPGRSETQYF
TGTGCCAGCTCACCGGGGAGATCAGAGACCCAGTACTTC
>TRBD1|.|TRBV4-2|TRBJ2-1
CASSQDRTGGRNEQFF
TGTGCCAGCAGCCAAGATCGGACAGGGGGCCGCAATGAGCAGTTCTTC
>TRBD1|.|TRBV2|TRBJ1-6
CASSEPGQENSPLHF
TGTGCCAGCAGTGAACCGGGACAGGAGAATTCACCCCTCCACTTT
>TRBD1|.|TRBV5-6|TRBJ2-3
CASSYYRGRTDTQYF
TGTGCCAGCAGCTATTACAGGGGGCGCACAGATACGCAGTATTTT
>TRBD2|.|TRBV18|TRBJ2-3
CASSPLLAEGADTQYF
TGTGCCAGCTCACCACTCCTAGCGGAGGGTGCAGATACGCAGTATTTT
>TRBD1|.|TRBV20-1|TRBJ1-5
CSASPDRESQPQHF
TGCAGTGCTAGTCCGGACAGGGAAAGTCAGCCCCAGCATTTT
>TRBD1|once|TRBV2|TRBJ1-3
CATGTGVGNTIYF
TGTGCCACCGGGACAGGGGTAGGAAACACCATATATTTT
>TRBD2|.|TRBV6-5|TRBJ2-7
CASSYSNSGSGYEQYF
TGTGCCAGCAGTTATTCTAATAGCGGGAGCGGTTACGAGCAGTACTTC
>TRBD1|.|TRBV2|TRBJ1-5
CASRETDRANQPQHF
TGTGCCAGCAGAGAAACGGACAGGGCAAATCAGCCCCAGCATTTT
>TRBD1|.|TRBV29-1|TRBJ2-1
CSADRVRSYNEQFF
TGCAGCGCCGACAGGGTAAGGTCCTACAATGAGCAGTTCTTC
>TRBD2|once|TRBV4-1|TRBJ2-7
CASSPGGAGVYNEQYF
TGCGCCAGCAGCCCCGGAGGAGCGGGAGTTTATAACGAGCAGTACTTC
>.|.|TRBV18|TRBJ1-2
CASSPVAENYGYTF
TGTGCCAGCTCACCTGTCGCAGAAAACTATGGCTACACCTTC
>TRBD2|.|TRBV27|TRBJ2-7
CASSFLAGGEQYF
TGTGCCAGCAGTTTTCTAGCGGGAGGAGAGCAGTACTTC
>TRBD2|.|TRBV2|TRBJ2-7
CASRPGLAYEQYF
TGTGCCAGCAGGCCGGGACTAGCCTACGAGCAGTACTTC
>TRBD1|.|TRBV4-2|TRBJ1-1
CASTRDRGGSNTEAFF
TGTGCCAGCACCCGGGACAGGGGAGGGTCTAACACTGAAGCTTTCTTT
>.|.|TRBV18|TRBJ1-5
CASSVESNQPQHF
TGTGCCAGCTCAGTGGAGTCCAATCAGCCCCAGCATTTT
>.|.|TRBV6-5|TRBJ2-7
CASTSPLAGYEQYF
TGTGCCAGCACTTCCCCACTGGCAGGGTACGAGCAGTACTTC
>TRBD1|.|TRBV28|TRBJ1-2
CASSTGQGLGYTF
TGTGCCAGCAGTACGGGACAGGGCCTTGGCTACACCTTC